These T cell receptor beta chains were read from a single sample in a study of blood T cell repertoires in COVID-19. Produced via immunoSEQ multiplex PCR; TCRdb's table is partial and in-frame only. The sample contains about 200,000 clones, about nine tenths of which appear only once. Source material: peripheral blood. Receptor source: a man younger than 30 with active or convalescent COVID-19. CDR3s include the opening cysteine and the closing phenylalanine or tryptophan. Each record gives: V gene, CDR3 protein.

v_call: TRBV11-2; cdr3_aa: CASSFVRDSNEAFF
v_call: TRBV7-9; cdr3_aa: CASSTYRSGNTIYF
v_call: TRBV29-1; cdr3_aa: CSVEGGGTYNEQFF
v_call: TRBV15; cdr3_aa: CATSGKDRGPLGLAGGSSYNEQFF
v_call: TRBV15; cdr3_aa: CATSRDRTGRGGYTF
v_call: TRBV5-1; cdr3_aa: CASSTGFSSTDTQYF
v_call: TRBV7-2; cdr3_aa: CASSLGGEGYTF
v_call: TRBV7-2; cdr3_aa: CASTHTGVKETQYF
v_call: TRBV7-3; cdr3_aa: CASSTTGAGDNEQFF
v_call: TRBV6-5; cdr3_aa: CASRLAGASTDTQYF
v_call: TRBV5-1; cdr3_aa: CASSSGVVGQPQHF
v_call: TRBV27; cdr3_aa: CASRTPGTGFANEQFF
v_call: TRBV10-3; cdr3_aa: CAISETSVEAKNIQYF
v_call: TRBV2; cdr3_aa: CASRLLAGATDTQYF
v_call: TRBV5-4; cdr3_aa: CASSPTGTLNTEAFF
v_call: TRBV19; cdr3_aa: CASSDAGQFNSPLHF
v_call: TRBV5-1; cdr3_aa: CASSFGLTGLNEKLFF
v_call: TRBV5-1; cdr3_aa: CASSAGTGGTYGYTF
v_call: TRBV27; cdr3_aa: CASSLVGGPYEQYF
v_call: TRBV6-5; cdr3_aa: CASSLFTGGASEAFF
v_call: TRBV7-8; cdr3_aa: CASSLAREQPQHF
v_call: TRBV2; cdr3_aa: CASTTGGMNTEAFF
v_call: TRBV27; cdr3_aa: CASSFHGTSVDNEQFF
v_call: TRBV3-1/TRBV3-2; cdr3_aa: CASSQARVAKNIQYF
v_call: TRBV11-2; cdr3_aa: CASSFDNNEQFF
v_call: TRBV4-2; cdr3_aa: CASSQDFLAGGTDTQYF
v_call: TRBV28; cdr3_aa: CASSSAGTGGNTGELFF
v_call: TRBV7-9; cdr3_aa: CASSSGQGAHGYTF
v_call: TRBV6-5; cdr3_aa: CASRTGASDEKLFF
v_call: TRBV7-8; cdr3_aa: CASSPRGLAGTTQYF
v_call: TRBV6-1; cdr3_aa: CASSEVLAGADETQYF
v_call: TRBV12-2; cdr3_aa: CASRPPQTGPNEKLFF
v_call: TRBV3-1/TRBV3-2; cdr3_aa: CASSQYRVNTGELFF
v_call: TRBV6-1; cdr3_aa: CASSEARFGLAGGSSYNEQFF
v_call: TRBV2; cdr3_aa: CASSGDSDHGYTF